The 2 T cell receptor beta chains below were found in one sample sequenced in a study of T cells expressing NK-cell markers. For each CDR3 protein, TCRdb gives one entry from its re-call of the 5' RACE reads, without DNA. The sample data list 400,000 to 450,000 distinct CDR3 sequences. The sequenced sample consisted of blood T cells: a sorted CD56 or NKG2C T cell subset, CD4+ or CD8+ T cells, or bulk PBMC T cells (not recorded which). These receptors originate from a woman aged 18 to 75 in good health.

The chain combines TRBV6-2 or TRBV6-3 with TRBJ2-7. The CDR3 sequence is 14 residues long. CDR1 MNHEY and CDR2 SVGEGT come from the germline V gene. CDR3 region: CASSYQADPYEQYF.

The chain uses TRBV12-3 or TRBV12-4 and TRBJ1-6. The CDR3 is 15 residues long. CDR3 sequence reads: CASSPKGGGNSPLHF.